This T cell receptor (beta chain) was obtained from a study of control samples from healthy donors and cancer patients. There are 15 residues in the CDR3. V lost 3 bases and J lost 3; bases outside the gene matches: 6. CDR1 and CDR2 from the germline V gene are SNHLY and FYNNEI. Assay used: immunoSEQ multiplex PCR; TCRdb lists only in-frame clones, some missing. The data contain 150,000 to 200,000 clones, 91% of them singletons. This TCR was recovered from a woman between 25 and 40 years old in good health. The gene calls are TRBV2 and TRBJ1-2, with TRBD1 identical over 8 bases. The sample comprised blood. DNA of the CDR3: TGTGCCAGCAGTGATTACATACAGGGGGACTATGGCTACACCTTC. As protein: CASSDYIQGDYGYTF.